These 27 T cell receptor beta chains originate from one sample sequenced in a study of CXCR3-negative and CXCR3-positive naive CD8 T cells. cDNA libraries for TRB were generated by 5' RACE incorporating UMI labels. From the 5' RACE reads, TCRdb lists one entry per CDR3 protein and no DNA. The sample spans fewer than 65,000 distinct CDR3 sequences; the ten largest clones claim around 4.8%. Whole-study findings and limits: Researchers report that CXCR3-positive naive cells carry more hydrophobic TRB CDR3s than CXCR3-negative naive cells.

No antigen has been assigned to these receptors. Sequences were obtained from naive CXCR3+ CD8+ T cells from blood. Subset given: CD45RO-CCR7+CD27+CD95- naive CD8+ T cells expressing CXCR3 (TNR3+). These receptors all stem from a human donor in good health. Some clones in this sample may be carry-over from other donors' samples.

The CDR3 loop reads CASSAPGQGTDTQYF. The V and J genes are TRBV7-2 and TRBJ2-3; there is no DNA to check the TCRdb D call of TRBD1. CDR3 length: 15 residues. Germline V gives CDR1 SGHTA, CDR2 FQGNSA.

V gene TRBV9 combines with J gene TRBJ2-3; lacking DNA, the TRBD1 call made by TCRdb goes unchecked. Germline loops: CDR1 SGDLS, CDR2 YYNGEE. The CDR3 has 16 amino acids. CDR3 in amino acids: CASSAYRDGVTDTQYF.

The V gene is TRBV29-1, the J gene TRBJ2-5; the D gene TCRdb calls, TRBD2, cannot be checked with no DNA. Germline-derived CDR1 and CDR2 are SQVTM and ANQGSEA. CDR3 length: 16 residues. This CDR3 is CSVEDLGLRYQETQYF.

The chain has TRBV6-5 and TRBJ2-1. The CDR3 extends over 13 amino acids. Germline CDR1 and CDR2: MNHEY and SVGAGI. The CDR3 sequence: CASSYEGYNEQFF.

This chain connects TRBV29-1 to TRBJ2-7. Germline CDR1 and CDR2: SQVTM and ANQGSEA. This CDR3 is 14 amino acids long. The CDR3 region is CSVVGAGDSYEQYF.

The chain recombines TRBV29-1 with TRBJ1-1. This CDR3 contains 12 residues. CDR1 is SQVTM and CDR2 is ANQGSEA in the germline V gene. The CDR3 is CSADDSYTEAFF.

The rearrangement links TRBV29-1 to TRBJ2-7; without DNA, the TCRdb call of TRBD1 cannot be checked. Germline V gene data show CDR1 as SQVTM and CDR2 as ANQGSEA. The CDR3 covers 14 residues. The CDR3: CSVEDRGTSYEQYF.

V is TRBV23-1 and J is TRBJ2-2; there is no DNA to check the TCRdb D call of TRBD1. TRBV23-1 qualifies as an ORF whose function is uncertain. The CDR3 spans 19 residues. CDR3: CASSPVPAGTGSSTGELFF.

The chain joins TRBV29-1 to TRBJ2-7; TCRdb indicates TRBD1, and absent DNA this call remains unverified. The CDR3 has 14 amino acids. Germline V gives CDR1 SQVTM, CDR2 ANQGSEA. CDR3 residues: CSVESGQGHYEQYF.

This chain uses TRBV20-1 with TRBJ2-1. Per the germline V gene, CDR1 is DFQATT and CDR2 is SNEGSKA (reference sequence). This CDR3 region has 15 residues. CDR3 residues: CSARDLEGDYNEQFF.

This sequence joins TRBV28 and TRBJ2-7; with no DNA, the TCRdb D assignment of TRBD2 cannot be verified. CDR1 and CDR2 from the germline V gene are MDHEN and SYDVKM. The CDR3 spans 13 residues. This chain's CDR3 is CASSLGHRYEQYF.

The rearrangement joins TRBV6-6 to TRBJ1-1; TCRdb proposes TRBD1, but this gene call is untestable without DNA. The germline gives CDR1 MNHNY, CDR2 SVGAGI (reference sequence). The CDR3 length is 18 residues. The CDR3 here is CASSYGLIRTGVNTEAFF.

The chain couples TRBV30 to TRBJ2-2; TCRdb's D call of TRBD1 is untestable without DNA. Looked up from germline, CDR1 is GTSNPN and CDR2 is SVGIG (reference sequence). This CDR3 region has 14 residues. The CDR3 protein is CAWRQGANTGELFF.

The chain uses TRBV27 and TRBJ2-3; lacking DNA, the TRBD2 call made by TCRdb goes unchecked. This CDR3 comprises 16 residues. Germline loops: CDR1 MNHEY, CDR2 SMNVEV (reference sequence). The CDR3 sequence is CASSLTSGGQGDTQYF.

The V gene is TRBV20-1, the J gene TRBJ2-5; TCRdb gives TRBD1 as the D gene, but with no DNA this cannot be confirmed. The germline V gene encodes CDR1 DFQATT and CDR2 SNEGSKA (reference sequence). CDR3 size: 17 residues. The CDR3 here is CSARRVFLGGDKETQYF.

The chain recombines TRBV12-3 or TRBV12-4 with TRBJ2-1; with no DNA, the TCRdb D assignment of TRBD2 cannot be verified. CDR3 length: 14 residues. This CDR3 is CASSLQSGVLEQFF.

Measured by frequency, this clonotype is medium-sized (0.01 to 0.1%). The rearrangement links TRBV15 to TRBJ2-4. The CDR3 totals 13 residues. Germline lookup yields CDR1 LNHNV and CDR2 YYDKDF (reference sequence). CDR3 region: CATSQGEQNIQYF.

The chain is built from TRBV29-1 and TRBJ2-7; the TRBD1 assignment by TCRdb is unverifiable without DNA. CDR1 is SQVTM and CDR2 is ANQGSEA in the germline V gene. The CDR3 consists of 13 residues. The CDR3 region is CSALLGTRYEQYF.

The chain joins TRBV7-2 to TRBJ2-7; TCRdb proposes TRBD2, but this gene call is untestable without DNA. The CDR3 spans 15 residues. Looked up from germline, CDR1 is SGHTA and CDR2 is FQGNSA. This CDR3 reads CASSFGASGWDEQYF.

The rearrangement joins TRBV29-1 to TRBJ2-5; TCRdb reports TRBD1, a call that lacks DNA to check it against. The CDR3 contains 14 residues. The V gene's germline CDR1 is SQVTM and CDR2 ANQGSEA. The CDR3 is CSVVTPTGQETQYF.

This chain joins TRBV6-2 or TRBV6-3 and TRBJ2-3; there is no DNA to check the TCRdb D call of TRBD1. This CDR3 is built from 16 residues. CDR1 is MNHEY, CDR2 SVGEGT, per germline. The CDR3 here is CASSQLRDTSTDTQYF.

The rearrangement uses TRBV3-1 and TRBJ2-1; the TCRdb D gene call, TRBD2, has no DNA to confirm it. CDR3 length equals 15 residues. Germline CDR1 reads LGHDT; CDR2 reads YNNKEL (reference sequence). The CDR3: CASSSPGTSIYEQFF.

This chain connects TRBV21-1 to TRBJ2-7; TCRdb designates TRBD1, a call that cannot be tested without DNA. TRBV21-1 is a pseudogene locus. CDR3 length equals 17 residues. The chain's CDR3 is CASSARTPGQGSYEQYF.

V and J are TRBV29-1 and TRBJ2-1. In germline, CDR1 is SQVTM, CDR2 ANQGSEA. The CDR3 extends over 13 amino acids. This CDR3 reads CSAERDSSYEQFF.

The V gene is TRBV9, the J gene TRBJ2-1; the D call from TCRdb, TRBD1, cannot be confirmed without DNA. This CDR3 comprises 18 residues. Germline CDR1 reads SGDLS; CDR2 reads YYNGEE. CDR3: CASSVGEGGAFSYNEQFF.

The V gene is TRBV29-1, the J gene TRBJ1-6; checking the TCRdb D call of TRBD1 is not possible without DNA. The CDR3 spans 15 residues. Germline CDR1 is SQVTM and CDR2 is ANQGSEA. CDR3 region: CSAQLGPMINSPLHF.

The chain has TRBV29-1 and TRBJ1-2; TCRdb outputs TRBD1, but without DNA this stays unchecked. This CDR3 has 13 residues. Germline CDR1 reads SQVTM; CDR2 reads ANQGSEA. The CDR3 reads CSVGGGTVYGYTF.